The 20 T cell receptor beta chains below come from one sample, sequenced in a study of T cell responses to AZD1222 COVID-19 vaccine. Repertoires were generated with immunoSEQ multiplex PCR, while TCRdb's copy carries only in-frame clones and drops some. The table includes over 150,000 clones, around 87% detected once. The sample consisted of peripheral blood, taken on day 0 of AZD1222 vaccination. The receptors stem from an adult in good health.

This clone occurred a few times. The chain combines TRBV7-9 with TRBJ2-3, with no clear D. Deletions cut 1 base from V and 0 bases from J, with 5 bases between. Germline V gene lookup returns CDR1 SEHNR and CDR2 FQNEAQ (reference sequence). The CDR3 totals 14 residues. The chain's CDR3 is CASSLGPSTDTQYF. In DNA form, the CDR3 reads TGTGCCAGCAGCTTAGGCCCTAGCACAGATACGCAGTATTTT. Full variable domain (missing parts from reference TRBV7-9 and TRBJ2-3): DTGVSQNPRHKITKRGQNVTFRCDPISEHNRLYWYRQTLGQGPEFLTYFQNEAQLEKSRLLSDRFSAERPKGSFSTLEIQRTEQGDSAMYLCASSLGPSTDTQYFGPGTRLTVL.

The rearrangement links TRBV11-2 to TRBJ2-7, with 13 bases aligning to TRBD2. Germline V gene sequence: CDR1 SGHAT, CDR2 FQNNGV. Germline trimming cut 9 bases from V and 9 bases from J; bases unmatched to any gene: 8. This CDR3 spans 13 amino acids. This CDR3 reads CASSRTSGRGQYF. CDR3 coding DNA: TGTGCCAGTTCGCGGACTAGCGGGAGAGGGCAGTACTTC.

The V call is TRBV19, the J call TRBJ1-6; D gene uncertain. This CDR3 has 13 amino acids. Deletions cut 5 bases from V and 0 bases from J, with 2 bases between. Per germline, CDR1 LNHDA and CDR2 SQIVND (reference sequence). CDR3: CASSASYNSPLHF. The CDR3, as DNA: TGTGCCAGTAGTGCCTCCTATAATTCACCCCTCCACTTT.

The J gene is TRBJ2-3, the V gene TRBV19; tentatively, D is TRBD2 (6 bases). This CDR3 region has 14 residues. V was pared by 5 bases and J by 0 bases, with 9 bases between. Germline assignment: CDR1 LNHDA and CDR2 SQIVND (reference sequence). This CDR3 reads CASSGGASTDTQYF. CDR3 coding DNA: TGTGCCAGTAGTGGAGGGGCTAGCACAGATACGCAGTATTTT.

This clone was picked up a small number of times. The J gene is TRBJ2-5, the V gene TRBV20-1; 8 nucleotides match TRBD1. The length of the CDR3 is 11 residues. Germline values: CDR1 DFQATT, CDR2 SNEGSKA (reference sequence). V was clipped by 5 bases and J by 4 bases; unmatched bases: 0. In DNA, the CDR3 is TGCAGTGCTGACAGGGGAGAGACCCAGTACTTC. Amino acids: CSADRGETQYF.

CDR3 amino acids: CASSFGTGNTEAFF. The CDR3 bases are TGTGCCAGTAGTTTCGGGACGGGGAACACTGAAGCTTTCTTT. This chain connects TRBV19 to TRBJ1-1; the D gene is possibly TRBD1 (5 bases). Trimming pared 5 bases from V and 1 base from J, leaving 11 bases between. CDR1 LNHDA and CDR2 SQIVND come from the germline V gene (reference sequence). The CDR3 loop spans 14 amino acids.

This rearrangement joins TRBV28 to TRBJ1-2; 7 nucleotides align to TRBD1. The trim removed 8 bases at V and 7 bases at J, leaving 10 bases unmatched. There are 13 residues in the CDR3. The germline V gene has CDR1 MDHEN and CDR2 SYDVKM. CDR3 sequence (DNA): TGTGCCAGCCTGACAGGGTGGGGTTTTGGCTACACCTTC. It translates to CASLTGWGFGYTF.

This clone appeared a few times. The CDR3 protein is CSVEDRALYGYTF. The CDR3, as DNA: TGCAGCGTTGAAGATCGGGCCTTATATGGCTACACCTTC. The rearrangement uses TRBV29-1 and TRBJ1-2; D remains ambiguous. CDR1 is SQVTM, CDR2 ANQGSEA, per germline. Trimming stripped 0 bases from V and 5 bases from J, with 10 bases between. CDR3 length equals 13 residues.

The CDR3 loop is CASSPSGGSYEQYF. CDR3 nucleotide sequence: TGTGCCAGCAGCCCATCTGGCGGGAGCTACGAGCAGTACTTC. V usage is TRBV11-3 and J usage is TRBJ2-7, with 7 bases fitting TRBD2. Trimming at V came to 5 bases and at J to 3 bases, leaving 7 bases not matched to a gene. Germline values: CDR1 SGHNT, CDR2 YENEEA. The CDR3 is 14 amino acids.

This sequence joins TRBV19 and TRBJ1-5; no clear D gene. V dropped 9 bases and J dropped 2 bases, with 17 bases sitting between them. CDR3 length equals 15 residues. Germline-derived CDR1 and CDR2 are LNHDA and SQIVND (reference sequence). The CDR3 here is CASTEAVRGNQPQHF. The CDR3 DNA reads TGTGCCAGCACCGAGGCGGTGCGGGGCAATCAGCCCCAGCATTTT.

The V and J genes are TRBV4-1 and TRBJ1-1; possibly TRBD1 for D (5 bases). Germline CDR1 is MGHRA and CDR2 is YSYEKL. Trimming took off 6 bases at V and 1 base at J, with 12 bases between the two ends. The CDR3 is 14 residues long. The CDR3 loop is CASRQIDRNTEAFF. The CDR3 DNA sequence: TGCGCCAGCAGACAAATTGACAGGAACACTGAAGCTTTCTTT.

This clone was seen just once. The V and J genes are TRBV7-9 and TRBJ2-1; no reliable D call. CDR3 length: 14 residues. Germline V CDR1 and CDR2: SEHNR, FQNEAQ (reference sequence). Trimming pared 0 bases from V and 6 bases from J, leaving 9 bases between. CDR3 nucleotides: TGTGCCAGCAGCTTAGCAGGGCCCGCCAATGAGCAGTTCTTC. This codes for CASSLAGPANEQFF.

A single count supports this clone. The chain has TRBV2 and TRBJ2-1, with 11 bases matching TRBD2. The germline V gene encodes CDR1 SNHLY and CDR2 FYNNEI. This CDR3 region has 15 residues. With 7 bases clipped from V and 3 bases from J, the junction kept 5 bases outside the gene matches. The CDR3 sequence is CASTGLAGVYNEQFF. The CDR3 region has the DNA TGTGCCAGCACCGGACTAGCGGGCGTCTACAATGAGCAGTTCTTC.

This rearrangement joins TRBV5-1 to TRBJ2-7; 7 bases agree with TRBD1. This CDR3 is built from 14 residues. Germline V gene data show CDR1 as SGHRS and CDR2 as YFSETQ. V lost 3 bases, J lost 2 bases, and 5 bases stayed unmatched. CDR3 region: CASSSTGLTYEQYF. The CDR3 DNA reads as TGCGCCAGCAGCTCGACAGGGCTTACCTACGAGCAGTACTTC. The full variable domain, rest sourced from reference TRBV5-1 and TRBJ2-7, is KAGVTQTPRYLIKTRGQQVTLSCSPISGHRSVSWYQQTPGQGLQFLFEYFSETQRNKGNFPGRFSGRQFSNSRSEMNVSTLELGDSALYLCASSSTGLTYEQYFGPGTRLTVT.

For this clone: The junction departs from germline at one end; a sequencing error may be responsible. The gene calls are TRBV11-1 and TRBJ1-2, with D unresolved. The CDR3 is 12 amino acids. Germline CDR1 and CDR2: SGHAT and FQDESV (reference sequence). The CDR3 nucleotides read TGTGCCAGCAGCTCGAAGATAGCGGGATTAGACTTC. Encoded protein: CASSSKIAGLDF.

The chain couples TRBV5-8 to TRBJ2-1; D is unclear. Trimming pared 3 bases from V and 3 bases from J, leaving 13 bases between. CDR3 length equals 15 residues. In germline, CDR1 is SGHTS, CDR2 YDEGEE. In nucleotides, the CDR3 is TGTGCCAGCAGCTCGGTAGGGTTGGGCTACAATGAGCAGTTCTTC. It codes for CASSSVGLGYNEQFF.

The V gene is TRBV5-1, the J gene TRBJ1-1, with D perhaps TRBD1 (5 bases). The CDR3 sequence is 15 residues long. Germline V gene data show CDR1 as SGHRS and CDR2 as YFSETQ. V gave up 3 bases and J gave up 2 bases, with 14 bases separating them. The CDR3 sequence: CASSWEGLFNTEAFF. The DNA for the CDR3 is TGCGCCAGCAGCTGGGAGGGACTTTTTAACACTGAAGCTTTCTTT.

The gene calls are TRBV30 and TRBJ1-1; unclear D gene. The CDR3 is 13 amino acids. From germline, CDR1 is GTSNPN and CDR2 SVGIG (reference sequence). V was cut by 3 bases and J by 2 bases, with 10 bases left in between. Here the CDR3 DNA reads TGTGCCTGGAGCCCCCCGCGAAACACTGAAGCTTTCTTT. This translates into CAWSPPRNTEAFF.

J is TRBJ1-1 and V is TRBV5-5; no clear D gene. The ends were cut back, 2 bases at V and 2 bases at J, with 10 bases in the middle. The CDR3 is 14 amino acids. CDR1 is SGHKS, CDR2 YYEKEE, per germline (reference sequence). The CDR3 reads CASSFDPVNTEAFF. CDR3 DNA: TGTGCCAGCAGCTTCGATCCAGTAAACACTGAAGCTTTCTTT.

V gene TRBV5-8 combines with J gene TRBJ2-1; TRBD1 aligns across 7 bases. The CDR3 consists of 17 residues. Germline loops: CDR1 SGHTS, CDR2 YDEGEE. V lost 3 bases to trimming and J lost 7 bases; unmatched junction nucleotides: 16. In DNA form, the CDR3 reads TGTGCCAGCAGCTATTGGTTTTCCCGGGACAGCCTGAATGAGCAGTTCTTC. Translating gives CASSYWFSRDSLNEQFF.